Sequencing of this T cell receptor beta chain was carried out in a study of cytomegalovirus exposure and HLA in healthy donors. Notes on the study in general: Likely technical artifact: a cluster of highly shared sequence variants. In a later analysis, at a false discovery rate of 0.05, 16,951 TCR beta sequences matched HLA alleles.

Concerning this clone itself: Its antigen remains unknown.

Primers for the PCR totalled 60 Vbeta and 13 Jbeta. Clones were read by immunoSEQ multiplex PCR, and TCRdb kept only the in-frame ones, dropping some. The profile shows about 190,000 clones, roughly 77% of them singletons. This receptor was obtained from a woman aged 25-40 years in good health and CMV-seropositive. Sequencing input: PBMCs.

CDR3 region: CAISESQGMGNNEQYF. The CDR3 DNA sequence: TGTGCCATCAGTGAGAGCCAGGGAATGGGGAACAACGAGCAGTACTTC. This chain joins TRBV10-3 and TRBJ2-7, with D perhaps matching TRBD1 (5 bases). Germline V gene data show CDR1 as ENHRY and CDR2 as SYGVKD. V lost 2 bases, J lost 5 bases, and 19 bases lay in between. The CDR3 is 16 residues long.